Following are 8 T cell receptor beta chains from one sample sequenced in a study of CD8 T cells in ankylosing spondylitis. TCRdb reprocessed the 5' RACE reads with MiXCR, giving one entry per CDR3 protein. The profile covers about 300,000 distinct CDR3 sequences, with 9.5% to 13% appearing a single time and about 10% taken by the ten largest. Sequenced material: blood, either unsorted or a sorted T cell fraction (not recorded which). The origin of the receptors is a female donor with ankylosing spondylitis or in good health (not recorded which).

This clonotype was picked up many times. The V gene is TRBV7-8, the J gene TRBJ1-1; D gene uncertain. Germline V lookup: CDR1 SGHVS, CDR2 FQNEAQ. V was clipped by 5 bases and J by 1 base, with 17 bases between them. This CDR3 region has 16 residues. This CDR3 reads CASSQGWEAGNTEAFF. Here the CDR3 DNA reads TGTGCCAGCAGCCAAGGGTGGGAGGCAGGGAACACTGAAGCTTTCTTT.

This chain joins TRBV5-1 and TRBJ2-2; 10 bases fit TRBD1. CDR3 size: 16 residues. Trimming took 4 bases from V and 2 from J; bases not matched to a gene: 5. Germline V gene data show CDR1 as SGHRS and CDR2 as YFSETQ. The CDR3 sequence: CASSPRQGANTGELFF. The DNA for the CDR3 is TGCGCCAGCAGCCCGAGACAGGGGGCAAACACCGGGGAGCTGTTTTTT.

This clonotype has a handful of counts. A read error is possible here, since a much larger clone lies one base away. V is TRBV6-1 and J is TRBJ2-7; D may correspond to TRBD1 or TRBD2 (6 bases each). CDR1 is MNHNS, CDR2 SASEGT, per germline. The CDR3 runs 16 residues. CDR3 nucleotides: TGTGCCAGCAGTGAAGATGGCAACAGGGAGGTTTACGAGCAGTCCTTC. Translating gives CASSEDGNREVYEQSF.

This chain uses TRBV11-2 with TRBJ1-3; D call uncertain. CDR1 and CDR2 from the germline V gene are SGHAT and FQNNGV. Trimming pared 5 bases from V and 2 bases from J, leaving 10 bases between. The CDR3 contains 14 residues. CDR3 loop: CASSTSITGNTIYF. In DNA form, the CDR3 reads TGTGCCAGCAGCACCAGCATAACTGGAAACACCATATATTTT. Drawing the rest from reference TRBV11-2 and TRBJ1-3, the complete variable domain is EAGVAQSPRYKIIEKRQSVAFWCNPISGHATLYWYQQILGQGPKLLIQFQNNGVVDDSQLPKDRFSAERLKGVDSTLKIQPAKLEDSAVYLCASSTSITGNTIYFGEGSWLTVV.

This clonotype was recorded a few times. The chain joins TRBV29-1 to TRBJ2-1; D unclear. V dropped 0 bases and J dropped 0 bases, with 12 bases sitting between them. The CDR3 totals 16 residues. Germline assignment: CDR1 SQVTM and CDR2 ANQGSEA. The CDR3 DNA reads TGCAGCGTTGAAGATTGGGCCCGCGACTCCTACAATGAGCAGTTCTTC. Translated: CSVEDWARDSYNEQFF.

This clonotype was counted many times. The chain is built from TRBV20-1 and TRBJ2-3; maybe TRBD2 (6 bases). This CDR3 region has 16 residues. Germline V lookup: CDR1 DFQATT, CDR2 SNEGSKA (reference sequence). Trimming stripped 3 bases from V and 1 base from J, with 17 bases between. In nucleotides, the CDR3 is TGCAGTGCTAGTGAGTACCGACTAGATGGCACAGATACGCAGTATTTT. This translates into CSASEYRLDGTDTQYF.

This clonotype was observed at least ten times. The J gene is TRBJ1-1, the V gene TRBV4-1; no firm D call. Germline CDR1 and CDR2: MGHRA and YSYEKL. The CDR3 extends over 13 amino acids. The V gene lost 4 bases and the J gene lost 1 base, with 7 bases spanning the gap. As DNA, the CDR3 is TGCGCCAGCAGCCGAGGGCGGAACACTGAAGCTTTCTTT. Amino acid sequence: CASSRGRNTEAFF.

A word on this clonotype: This is likely a read error, given that the CDR3 carries no conserved phenylalanine or tryptophan at its end. The J gene is TRBJ2-7, the V gene TRBV7-2; perhaps TRBD1 as D (5 bases). The CDR3 is made up of 12 amino acids. Germline CDR1 is SGHTA and CDR2 is FQGNSA. The V and J ends lost 6 bases and 3 bases respectively, with 9 bases between them. The CDR3 region has the DNA TGTGCCAGCAGGTCAGACAGCTACGAGCAGTACTAC. Translation: CASRSDSYEQYY.